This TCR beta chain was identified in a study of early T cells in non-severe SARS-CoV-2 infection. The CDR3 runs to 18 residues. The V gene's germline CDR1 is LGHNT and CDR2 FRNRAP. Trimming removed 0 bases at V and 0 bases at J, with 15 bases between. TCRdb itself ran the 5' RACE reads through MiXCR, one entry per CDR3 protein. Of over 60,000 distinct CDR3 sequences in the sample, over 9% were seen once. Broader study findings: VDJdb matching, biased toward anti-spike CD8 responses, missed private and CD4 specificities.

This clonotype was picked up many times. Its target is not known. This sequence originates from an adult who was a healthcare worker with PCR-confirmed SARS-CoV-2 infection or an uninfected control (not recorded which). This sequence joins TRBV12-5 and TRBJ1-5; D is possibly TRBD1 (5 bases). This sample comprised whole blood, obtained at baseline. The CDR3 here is CASGLVGGRNYSNQPQHF. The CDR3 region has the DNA TGTGCTAGTGGTTTGGTTGGGGGGAGAAACTATAGCAATCAGCCCCAGCATTTT.